This TCR beta chain was sequenced for a study of shared clonotypes between healthy human individuals. HIV-negative, healthy adults without recent acute infections or vaccinations were the donors. A note on this clone: The antigen is undetermined.

Overall study results and limits: Around 5% of naive CD4 clonotypes were shared across a handful of donors. An effect of sequencing depth on clonotype sharing among donors was expected. The authors sampled blood alone, and tissue repertoires likely differ.

CDR1 and CDR2 from the germline V gene are KGHSH and LQKENI. This CDR3 has 15 amino acids. V was shortened by 3 bases and J by 5 bases, with 16 bases between the two germline ends. Profiled with immunoSEQ multiplex PCR; TCRdb holds only in-frame clones, not every one. Among roughly 2.2 million clones, more than 85% were seen once, and the ten largest hold 0.35% to 0.45%. This chain uses TRBV18 with TRBJ2-5; the D is unclear. Sequencing input: naive CD4+ T cells from PBMCs. The subset is: CD45RA+ positively selected. The receptor was derived from a man younger than 35 in good health. Some clones in this sample may be carry-over from other donors' samples. This CDR3 reads CASSPKRAITETQYF. DNA for the CDR3: TGTGCCAGCTCACCCAAAAGGGCAATTACGGAGACCCAGTACTTC.